These 26 T cell receptor beta chains originate from one sample sequenced in a study of T cells in narcolepsy. TCRdb's table, derived via immunoSEQ multiplex PCR, lists solely in-frame clones and lacks some. The table has around 25,000 clones, approximately 89% seen once. The specimen was CD45RA- memory CD4+ T cells from PBMCs. The receptors come from a human donor with narcolepsy.

The gene calls are TRBV5-3 and TRBJ1-2, with 7 bases fitting TRBD1. TRBV5-3 is an ORF, and what it does is uncertain. V was clipped by 8 bases and J by 8 bases; unmatched bases: 15. The CDR3 extends over 14 amino acids. In DNA, the CDR3 is TGTGCCAGCAGCCTAGTAGACAGGGAAGGAGGCTACACCTTC. It yields the protein CASSLVDREGGYTF.

V gene TRBV6-6 combines with J gene TRBJ1-6, with a weak D call TRBD1 (6 bases). Germline assignment: CDR1 MNHNY and CDR2 SVGAGI (reference sequence). This CDR3 spans 16 amino acids. The germline V and J ends were trimmed by 10 bases and 5 bases, with 21 bases remaining between them. The CDR3 bases are TGTGCCACCAGGACAGCCGCTTTGGAGGATAATTCACCCCTCCACTTT. This translates into CATRTAALEDNSPLHF.

The table lists this clone with a count of one. The V call is TRBV2, the J call TRBJ2-7, with TRBD1 matching over 8 bases. The CDR3 has 15 residues. Germline values: CDR1 SNHLY, CDR2 FYNNEI. J lost 0 bases, V lost 5 bases, and 6 bases had no gene match. The CDR3 DNA follows: TGTGCCAGCAGTACAACGGGACAGGTCTCCTACGAGCAGTACTTC. It is translated as CASSTTGQVSYEQYF. The full variable domain, its missing parts supplied by reference TRBV2 and TRBJ2-7, is EPEVTQTPSHQVTQMGQEVILRCVPISNHLYFYWYRQILGQKVEFLVSFYNNEISEKSEIFDDQFSVERPDGSNFTLKIRSTKLEDSAMYFCASSTTGQVSYEQYFGPGTRLTVT.

The chain carries TRBV19 and TRBJ1-5, with 8 bases identical to TRBD1. Looked up from germline, CDR1 is LNHDA and CDR2 is SQIVND (reference sequence). CDR3 length: 20 residues. Trimming cost V 4 bases and J 0 bases; bases outside gene matches: 17. CDR3 protein: CASSRETTGVYKYSNQPQHF. The CDR3 DNA sequence: TGTGCCAGTAGTAGAGAGACGACAGGGGTTTATAAGTATAGCAATCAGCCCCAGCATTTT.

The V call is TRBV27, the J call TRBJ1-5; D is ambiguous. The V and J ends lost 2 bases and 4 bases respectively, with 12 bases between them. This CDR3 has 15 amino acids. Germline CDR1 is MNHEY and CDR2 is SMNVEV (reference sequence). The CDR3 DNA is TGTGCCAGCAGTTTAAACTGGGATGAAAATCAGCCCCAGCATTTT. This encodes CASSLNWDENQPQHF.

The chain recombines TRBV14 with TRBJ1-3; D gene unclear. The germline CDR1 and CDR2 sequences are SGHDN and FVKESK. Trimming left V 4 bases short and J 0 bases short, with 10 bases between. This CDR3 is built from 15 residues. The CDR3 reads CASSPFTGSGNTIYF. DNA of the CDR3: TGTGCCAGCAGCCCCTTTACGGGCTCTGGAAACACCATATATTTT.

This chain's CDR3 is CASSLSREMKTQYF. The CDR3 DNA reads as TGTGCCAGCAGCTTATCTCGGGAGATGAAGACCCAGTACTTC. The chain is built from TRBV11-2 and TRBJ2-5, with D tentatively TRBD2 (6 bases). The V end was cut by 2 bases, the J end by 6 bases, with 13 bases between. This CDR3 has 14 residues. Germline loops: CDR1 SGHAT, CDR2 FQNNGV.

CDR3 amino acids: CASSPRTGVLSGNTIYF. CDR3 nucleotide sequence: TGTGCCAGCTCACCCCGGACAGGGGTCCTCTCTGGAAACACCATATATTTT. The chain combines TRBV18 with TRBJ1-3; 9 positions match TRBD1. Germline trimming cut 3 bases from V and 0 bases from J; bases unmatched to any gene: 6. Germline V gives CDR1 KGHSH, CDR2 LQKENI. CDR3 length: 17 amino acids.

This rearrangement joins TRBV9 to TRBJ2-3, with 7 nucleotides matching TRBD2. The CDR3 totals 15 residues. The ends lost 4 bases at V and 5 bases at J; junction bases unmatched: 10. Germline CDR1 and CDR2: SGDLS and YYNGEE. CDR3 nucleotides: TGTGCCAGCAGCCCTCTAGCGGTGGCGCGAGATACGCAGTATTTT. Its translation is CASSPLAVARDTQYF. Using reference TRBV9 and TRBJ2-3 for the parts outside the CDR3, the full variable domain is DSGVTQTPKHLITATGQRVTLRCSPRSGDLSVYWYQQSLDQGLQFLIQYYNGEERAKGNILERFSAQQFPDLHSELNLSSLELGDSALYFCASSPLAVARDTQYFGPGTRLTVL.

The chain employs TRBV5-1 and TRBJ2-2; D gene uncertain. The CDR3 has 14 amino acids. CDR1 SGHRS and CDR2 YFSETQ come from the germline V gene. V lost 2 bases and J 4 bases, leaving 9 bases between the germline ends. CDR3 sequence: CASSLSKGTGELFF. CDR3 nucleotide sequence: TGCGCCAGCAGCTTATCGAAGGGCACCGGGGAGCTGTTTTTT.

The chain joins TRBV4-1 to TRBJ2-4; TRBD1 matches 7 bases. CDR1 MGHRA and CDR2 YSYEKL come from the germline V gene. V shed 4 bases and J 0 bases; nucleotides not matched to a gene: 9. This CDR3 spans 17 amino acids. The CDR3 loop is CASSRHGQDVAKNIQYF. The DNA of the CDR3 is TGCGCCAGCAGCCGACATGGACAGGACGTAGCCAAAAACATTCAGTACTTC.

The rearrangement links TRBV6-5 to TRBJ2-3, with D tentatively TRBD1 (5 bases). Germline assignment: CDR1 MNHEY and CDR2 SVGAGI. V was clipped by 2 bases and J by 2 bases, with 11 bases between them. The CDR3 length is 15 residues. The CDR3 reads CASSYQAGFTDTQYF. The CDR3 coding sequence is TGTGCCAGCAGTTACCAGGCAGGGTTCACAGATACGCAGTATTTT.

This clone showed up just once. V is TRBV5-4 and J is TRBJ2-3; D gene ambiguous. Looked up from germline, CDR1 is SGHNT and CDR2 is YYREEE (reference sequence). The CDR3 consists of 13 residues. Trimming took off 4 bases at V and 5 bases at J, with 11 bases between the two ends. CDR3 in DNA: TGTGCCAGCAGCCCCGGTAGCCTAGATACGCAGTATTTT. Residues: CASSPGSLDTQYF.

The V gene is TRBV5-1, the J gene TRBJ1-2; D unresolved. CDR3 size: 12 residues. The ends were cut back, 0 bases at V and 13 bases at J, with 13 bases in the middle. Looked up from germline, CDR1 is SGHRS and CDR2 is YFSETQ. The CDR3: CASSLVQGFATF. In nucleotides, the CDR3 is TGCGCCAGCAGCTTGGTCCAAGGGTTTGCCACCTTC.

The chain recombines TRBV9 with TRBJ2-5; 8 positions agree with TRBD1. The V segment lost 0 bases and the J segment 1 base; nucleotides outside the gene matches: 8. Germline CDR1 is SGDLS and CDR2 is YYNGEE. The CDR3 sequence is 17 residues long. The CDR3 nucleotides are TGTGCCAGCAGCGTAGATCCTCCGGGACAGGTCCAAGAGACCCAGTACTTC. This codes for CASSVDPPGQVQETQYF.

This rearrangement joins TRBV6-6 to TRBJ1-2, with 10 bases aligning to TRBD1. Trimming cost V 5 bases and J 5 bases; bases outside gene matches: 8. The CDR3 spans 15 residues. The germline CDR1 and CDR2 sequences are MNHNY and SVGAGI (reference sequence). The CDR3 sequence is CASSQGQGILYGYTF. CDR3 coding DNA: TGTGCCAGCAGTCAGGGACAGGGGATCCTTTATGGCTACACCTTC.

The chain is built from TRBV27 and TRBJ2-2; D unresolved. The germline V and J ends were trimmed by 4 bases and 1 base, with 13 bases remaining between them. CDR3 length: 16 amino acids. Per germline, CDR1 MNHEY and CDR2 SMNVEV (reference sequence). This chain's CDR3 is CASSSTFGVNTGELFF. Here the CDR3 DNA reads TGTGCCAGCAGTTCCACCTTTGGGGTGAACACCGGGGAGCTGTTTTTT.

The chain carries TRBV5-1 and TRBJ2-1; D gene ambiguous. There are 14 residues in the CDR3. V lost 4 bases, J lost 3 bases, and 11 bases lay in between. Germline CDR1 and CDR2: SGHRS and YFSETQ. The CDR3 here is CASSAMTDYNEQFF. DNA of the CDR3: TGCGCCAGCAGCGCCATGACGGACTACAATGAGCAGTTCTTC.

This clone was found once. V is TRBV10-2 and J is TRBJ2-7; unclear D gene. The V and J ends lost 0 bases and 0 bases respectively, with 6 bases between them. This CDR3 has 14 amino acids. Looked up from germline, CDR1 is WSHSY and CDR2 is SAAADI. CDR3 sequence: CASSESWDSYEQYV. For the CDR3, the DNA is TGCGCCAGCAGTGAGTCCTGGGACTCCTACGAGCAGTACGTC.

This chain uses TRBV7-6 with TRBJ2-5, with TRBD2 matching 9 bases. The DNA end lines up better with TRBJ2-7; the J call may be wrong. Germline values: CDR1 SGHVS, CDR2 FNYEAQ. This CDR3 contains 15 residues. The CDR3 nucleotides read TGTGCCAGCAGCTCCAAAGCGGGGGGCAGGGCCGAGCAGTACTTC. It is translated as CASSSKAGGRAEQYF.

The CDR3 here is CASSLGVGPYNEQFF. CDR3 sequence (DNA): TGTGCCAGCAGCCTGGGGGTGGGGCCCTACAATGAGCAGTTCTTC. This chain joins TRBV5-4 and TRBJ2-1, with D possibly being TRBD1 or TRBD2 (5 bases each). V lost 4 bases and J 2 bases, leaving 13 bases between the germline ends. This CDR3 contains 15 residues. Germline V CDR1 and CDR2: SGHNT, YYREEE (reference sequence).

The chain uses TRBV11-1 and TRBJ1-3; no clear D. CDR1 and CDR2 (germline): SGHAT, FQDESV (reference sequence). CDR3 length: 11 residues. Trimming took 3 bases from V and 7 from J, leaving 4 bases between them. The CDR3 coding sequence is TGTGCCAGCAGCTTCGGTAACACCATATATTTT. Translation: CASSFGNTIYF. Full variable domain (missing parts from reference TRBV11-1 and TRBJ1-3): EAEVAQSPRYKITEKSQAVAFWCDPISGHATLYWYRQILGQGPELLVQFQDESVVDDSQLPKDRFSAERLKGVDSTLKIQPAELGDSAMYLCASSFGNTIYFGEGSWLTVV.

This sequence joins TRBV5-1 and TRBJ1-6; the D gene is possibly TRBD1 (6 bases). The CDR3 loop spans 16 amino acids. Between the trimmed V and J ends, which lost 3 bases and 3 bases, there was a span of 13 bases. Germline values: CDR1 SGHRS, CDR2 YFSETQ. The CDR3 loop is CASSWDMSYYNSPLHF. In DNA form, the CDR3 reads TGCGCCAGCAGCTGGGACATGAGCTACTATAATTCACCCCTCCACTTT. The full variable domain, rest sourced from reference TRBV5-1 and TRBJ1-6, is KAGVTQTPRYLIKTRGQQVTLSCSPISGHRSVSWYQQTPGQGLQFLFEYFSETQRNKGNFPGRFSGRQFSNSRSEMNVSTLELGDSALYLCASSWDMSYYNSPLHFGNGTRLTVT.

The chain links TRBV4-1 to TRBJ1-3; D ambiguous. Deletions cut 4 bases from V and 0 bases from J, with 13 bases between. The CDR3 has 16 amino acids. Germline V gives CDR1 MGHRA, CDR2 YSYEKL. The CDR3 bases are TGCGCCAGCAGCCCCCGGAATACCGTCTCTGGAAACACCATATATTTT. It yields the protein CASSPRNTVSGNTIYF.

The rearrangement links TRBV6-6 to TRBJ2-2; 7 bases line up with TRBD1. Germline CDR1 and CDR2: MNHNY and SVGAGI (reference sequence). The J segment lost 3 bases and the V segment lost 7 bases, leaving 8 bases of the junction unmatched. The CDR3 consists of 15 residues. The CDR3 nucleotides read TGTGCCAGCAAAAGGACAGGACCTGACACCGGGGAGCTGTTTTTT. Translated: CASKRTGPDTGELFF.

This chain joins TRBV5-1 and TRBJ2-1; 7 bases are shared with TRBD1. The CDR3 covers 13 residues. V lost 3 bases to trimming and J lost 7 bases; unmatched junction nucleotides: 4. Germline CDR1 reads SGHRS; CDR2 reads YFSETQ. CDR3 nucleotides: TGCGCCAGCAGCTCGACGACAGGGAATGAGCAGTTCTTC. Amino acid sequence: CASSSTTGNEQFF.